The clone carrying this TCR beta chain was seen a handful of times. V lost 5 bases to trimming and J lost 2 bases, with 23 bases between them. This CDR3 region has 18 residues. Germline CDR1 SGHKS, CDR2 YYEKEE (reference sequence). Unique molecular identifiers were used to barcode this TCRbeta library. TCRdb re-derived calls from the PCR reads in MiXCR, one entry per CDR3 protein. The repertoire has approximately 510,000 distinct CDR3 sequences, 18% of them found once; the top ten carry over 3%. The data belong to a study of T-cell reconstitution after alpha-beta-depleted transplantation in children. This receptor was identified in a human donor who donated a stem cell graft to a child with acute lymphoblastic leukemia. The sample was PBMCs from the stem cell graft donor, taken from the stem cell graft. The chain uses TRBV5-5 and TRBJ1-5; tentative D call: TRBD1 (5 bases). CDR3 sequence: CASSRLPGLPMGNQPQHF. The CDR3 DNA follows: TGTGCCAGCAGTCGATTACCGGGACTCCCAATGGGCAATCAGCCCCAGCATTTT.